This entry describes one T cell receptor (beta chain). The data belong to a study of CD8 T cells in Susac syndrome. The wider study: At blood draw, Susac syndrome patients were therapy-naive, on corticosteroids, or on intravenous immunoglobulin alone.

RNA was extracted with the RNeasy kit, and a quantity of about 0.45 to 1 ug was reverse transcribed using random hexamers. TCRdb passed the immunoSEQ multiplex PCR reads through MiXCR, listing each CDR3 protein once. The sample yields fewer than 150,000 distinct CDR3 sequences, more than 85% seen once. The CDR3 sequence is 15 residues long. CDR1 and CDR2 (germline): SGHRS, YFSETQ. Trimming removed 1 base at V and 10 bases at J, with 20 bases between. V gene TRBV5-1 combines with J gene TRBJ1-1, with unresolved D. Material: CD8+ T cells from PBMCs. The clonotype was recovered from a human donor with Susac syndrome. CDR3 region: CASSLSELGRIGAFF. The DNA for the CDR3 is TGCGCCAGCAGCTTGTCAGAGTTGGGGAGAATCGGAGCTTTCTTT.